The 24 T cell receptor beta chains reported below all come from one sample, sequenced in a study of Ad26.COV2.S vaccination and SARS-CoV-2 variants. Treatment denoted: 15 to 20 received Ad26.COV2.S at low or high dose, single or two shots; 5 received placebo; per-sample allocation not given. Samples were taken on day 63 after the first vaccine or placebo injection. Profiling relied on immunoSEQ multiplex PCR, and the TCRdb table lists in-frame clones only, not all of them. The sample has about 350,000 clones, around 89% seen once. The specimen comprised peripheral blood, sampled in a trial of Ad26.COV2.S vaccine versus placebo. Receptors were obtained from a person aged 18-60 years who received the Ad26.COV2.S COVID-19 vaccine or a placebo.

The chain combines TRBV5-1 with TRBJ2-5; D unclear. CDR1 SGHRS and CDR2 YFSETQ come from the germline V gene. Trimming took off 1 base at V and 1 base at J, with 8 bases between the two ends. The CDR3 totals 14 residues. This CDR3 reads CASSLIGLQETQYF. CDR3 sequence (DNA): TGCGCCAGCAGCTTGATCGGTCTCCAAGAGACCCAGTACTTC. Full variable domain (outside the CDR3, taken from reference TRBV5-1 and TRBJ2-5): KAGVTQTPRYLIKTRGQQVTLSCSPISGHRSVSWYQQTPGQGLQFLFEYFSETQRNKGNFPGRFSGRQFSNSRSEMNVSTLELGDSALYLCASSLIGLQETQYFGPGTRLLVL.

The chain couples TRBV5-1 to TRBJ1-2; possible D gene TRBD1, 6 bases. CDR3 length: 13 amino acids. Trimming pared 4 bases from V and 4 bases from J, leaving 11 bases between. From germline, CDR1 is SGHRS and CDR2 YFSETQ. CDR3: CASSPDRIYGYTF. The CDR3 DNA follows: TGCGCCAGCAGCCCGGACAGAATCTATGGCTACACCTTC.

The chain recombines TRBV6-5 with TRBJ1-2; D possibly corresponds to TRBD1 (5 bases). V lost 4 bases and J 3 bases, leaving 15 bases between the germline ends. This CDR3 contains 15 residues. Looked up from germline, CDR1 is MNHEY and CDR2 is SVGAGI. The CDR3 reads CASSSSSGRYYGYTF. The DNA for the CDR3 is TGTGCCAGCAGTTCCTCTTCGGGACGGTACTATGGCTACACCTTC.

The J gene is TRBJ2-5, the V gene TRBV6-6, with 8 bases that match TRBD1. With V trimmed by 0 bases and J by 5 bases, 2 bases remained unmatched. Germline V gives CDR1 MNHNY, CDR2 SVGAGI (reference sequence). The CDR3 sequence is 14 residues long. The chain's CDR3 is CASSYSGTGETQYF. The CDR3 DNA follows: TGTGCCAGCAGTTACTCCGGGACAGGCGAGACCCAGTACTTC.

The chain combines TRBV9 with TRBJ2-5; 7 nucleotides agree with TRBD1. The germline V gene encodes CDR1 SGDLS and CDR2 YYNGEE. This CDR3 has 14 amino acids. With 0 bases clipped from V and 2 bases from J, the junction kept 1 base outside the gene matches. The CDR3: CASSVAGGQETQYF. The CDR3 coding sequence is TGTGCCAGCAGCGTAGCAGGGGGACAAGAGACCCAGTACTTC. The full variable domain, rest sourced from reference TRBV9 and TRBJ2-5, is DSGVTQTPKHLITATGQRVTLRCSPRSGDLSVYWYQQSLDQGLQFLIQYYNGEERAKGNILERFSAQQFPDLHSELNLSSLELGDSALYFCASSVAGGQETQYFGPGTRLLVL.

This clone was recorded only once. This chain uses TRBV15 with TRBJ2-1; 10 nucleotides line up with TRBD2. CDR1 is LNHNV and CDR2 is YYDKDF in the germline V gene (reference sequence). The CDR3 runs 15 residues. V shed 1 base and J 7 bases; nucleotides not matched to a gene: 4. The CDR3 reads CATSRVAGGRNEQFF. The CDR3 region has the DNA TGTGCCACCAGCAGAGTAGCGGGAGGTAGAAATGAGCAGTTCTTC.

This chain joins TRBV7-2 and TRBJ1-4; D is unresolved. Trimming left V 1 base short and J 1 base short, with 7 bases between. The CDR3 contains 15 residues. Looked up from germline, CDR1 is SGHTA and CDR2 is FQGNSA. The CDR3 DNA reads TGTGCCAGCAGCTTAGTATACGGAACTAATGAAAAACTGTTTTTT. It specifies CASSLVYGTNEKLFF.

This clone was counted only a few times. The CDR3 is CASRYGTDAYNSPLHF. In DNA form, the CDR3 reads TGTGCCAGCAGGTACGGGACAGATGCCTATAATTCACCCCTCCACTTT. The rearrangement joins TRBV7-3 to TRBJ1-6; 7 bases map to TRBD1. Per the germline V gene, CDR1 is SGHTA and CDR2 is FQGTGA. This CDR3 is built from 16 residues. With 6 bases clipped from V and 2 bases from J, the junction kept 7 bases outside the gene matches.

The chain is built from TRBV29-1 and TRBJ2-7; TRBD2 agrees at 8 bases. The CDR3 is 14 residues long. V lost 3 bases, J lost 4 bases, and 8 bases stayed unmatched. CDR1 is SQVTM, CDR2 ANQGSEA, per germline. The CDR3 spells CSVEAGRGGYEQYF. For the CDR3, the DNA is TGCAGCGTTGAGGCCGGGAGGGGAGGGTACGAGCAGTACTTC.

This clone was seen only a few times. This chain connects TRBV27 to TRBJ1-1; TRBD1 agrees at 7 bases. Trimming at V came to 3 bases and at J to 1 base, leaving 2 bases not matched to a gene. This CDR3 is built from 14 residues. Germline CDR1 reads MNHEY; CDR2 reads SMNVEV (reference sequence). The CDR3 is CASSFRGTNTEAFF. DNA of the CDR3: TGTGCCAGCAGTTTCAGGGGGACGAACACTGAAGCTTTCTTT.

This chain uses TRBV7-2 with TRBJ1-1; D is undetermined. The CDR3 spans 14 residues. V was pared by 5 bases and J by 0 bases, with 10 bases between. Germline CDR1 is SGHTA and CDR2 is FQGNSA. This CDR3 is CASSQWALNTEAFF. As DNA, the CDR3 is TGTGCCAGCAGCCAGTGGGCCCTGAACACTGAAGCTTTCTTT. Combining the CDR3 with reference TRBV7-2 and TRBJ1-1 gives the whole variable domain GAGVSQSPSNKVTEKGKDVELRCDPISGHTALYWYRQSLGQGLEFLIYFQGNSAPDKSGLPSDRFSAERTGGSVSTLTIQRTQQEDSAVYLCASSQWALNTEAFFGQGTRLTVV.

This rearrangement joins TRBV7-2 to TRBJ2-1, with TRBD2 matching 12 bases. The CDR3 is made up of 18 amino acids. The germline V gene encodes CDR1 SGHTA and CDR2 FQGNSA. Trimming cost V 4 bases and J 0 bases; bases outside gene matches: 7. CDR3 residues: CASSSRGTSGSSYNEQFF. CDR3 in DNA: TGTGCCAGCAGCTCGCGGGGGACTAGCGGGTCCTCCTACAATGAGCAGTTCTTC.

V gene TRBV4-3 combines with J gene TRBJ2-5; D might be TRBD2 (6 bases). This CDR3 region has 13 residues. Deletions cut 4 bases from V and 2 bases from J, with 8 bases between. Per the germline V gene, CDR1 is LGHNA and CDR2 is YSLEER. The CDR3 protein is CASSRREQETQYF. The CDR3 bases are TGCGCCAGCAGCCGGAGGGAGCAAGAGACCCAGTACTTC.

The rearrangement joins TRBV18 to TRBJ1-1; no reliable D call. CDR1 KGHSH and CDR2 LQKENI come from the germline V gene. Between the trimmed V and J ends, which lost 0 bases and 5 bases, there was a span of 7 bases. The CDR3 sequence is 13 residues long. The CDR3 is CASSPPVRTEAFF. In DNA form, the CDR3 reads TGTGCCAGCTCACCACCGGTGCGTACTGAAGCTTTCTTT.

The V and J genes are TRBV19 and TRBJ2-5; 9 nucleotides line up with TRBD1. The trim removed 4 bases at V and 1 base at J, leaving 4 bases unmatched. Germline lookup yields CDR1 LNHDA and CDR2 SQIVND (reference sequence). This CDR3 is built from 15 residues. In DNA form, the CDR3 reads TGTGCCAGTAGTACGGGACAGGGAGGCCAAGAGACCCAGTACTTC. It specifies CASSTGQGGQETQYF. Based on the CDR3 plus reference TRBV19 and TRBJ2-5, the full variable domain is DGGITQSPKYLFRKEGQNVTLSCEQNLNHDAMYWYRQDPGQGLRLIYYSQIVNDFQKGDIAEGYSVSREKKESFPLTVTSAQKNPTAFYLCASSTGQGGQETQYFGPGTRLLVL.

Only a few counts were recorded for this clone. This sequence joins TRBV11-1 and TRBJ2-7; D gene ambiguous. The germline V gene encodes CDR1 SGHAT and CDR2 FQDESV (reference sequence). V dropped 2 bases and J dropped 5 bases, with 7 bases sitting between them. There are 12 residues in the CDR3. CDR3 DNA: TGTGCCAGCAGCTTAAATAAGAACGAGCAGTACTTC. Translated, it gives CASSLNKNEQYF.

V is TRBV6-5 and J is TRBJ2-5, with D perhaps TRBD2 (5 bases). V was trimmed by 5 bases and J by 5 bases, leaving 12 bases between them. Germline values: CDR1 MNHEY, CDR2 SVGAGI. The CDR3 is 13 residues long. The CDR3 region is CASSRGLWETQYF. For the CDR3, the DNA is TGTGCCAGCAGTCGGGGTTTGTGGGAGACCCAGTACTTC.

In this sample, this clone turned up a few times. The genes are TRBV19 and TRBJ1-5; D is unclear. Trimming shortened V by 3 bases and J by 5 bases, and 14 bases separated the two germline ends. The CDR3 extends over 15 amino acids. CDR1 is LNHDA and CDR2 is SQIVND in the germline V gene (reference sequence). The chain's CDR3 is CASSIHLEGYQPQHF. The DNA for the CDR3 is TGTGCCAGTAGTATTCACCTGGAGGGCTATCAGCCCCAGCATTTT.

The chain couples TRBV28 to TRBJ2-7, with D uncertain. Per the germline V gene, CDR1 is MDHEN and CDR2 is SYDVKM. The CDR3 runs to 16 residues. Trimming left V 4 bases short and J 2 bases short, with 18 bases between. The CDR3 DNA follows: TGTGCCAGCAGTTCCCACGGTAACTCTGCGCCCTACGAGCAGTACTTC. Translating it yields CASSSHGNSAPYEQYF.

This clone was counted once. V gene TRBV30 combines with J gene TRBJ1-4, with no clear D. The V end lost 3 bases, the J end lost 3 bases, and 17 bases lay between the germline ends. Germline V CDR1 and CDR2: GTSNPN, SVGIG (reference sequence). The CDR3 runs 16 residues. The CDR3 reads CAWRPSLRAPNEKLFF. CDR3 DNA sequence: TGTGCCTGGAGGCCCTCCTTACGGGCTCCTAATGAAAAACTGTTTTTT.

This clone has a single count. The CDR3 sequence is CASSLGGSGNTIYF. The CDR3 DNA sequence: TGCGCCAGCAGCCTAGGAGGCTCTGGAAACACCATATATTTT. The chain joins TRBV4-3 to TRBJ1-3; D call uncertain. Germline V gives CDR1 LGHNA, CDR2 YSLEER. The CDR3 totals 14 residues. Trimming cost V 4 bases and J 0 bases, with 7 bases left between them.

The rearrangement joins TRBV6-2 or TRBV6-3 to TRBJ1-5, with a weak D call TRBD1 (6 bases). The CDR3 length is 14 residues. Trimming left V 2 bases short and J 6 bases short, with 11 bases between. The germline V gene has CDR1 MNHEY and CDR2 SVGEGT. CDR3 in amino acids: CASSYETGIQPQHF. The CDR3 DNA reads TGTGCCAGCAGTTACGAAACAGGGATTCAGCCCCAGCATTTT.

The chain carries TRBV11-1 and TRBJ2-4; TRBD2 might be the D (6 bases). The germline V gene encodes CDR1 SGHAT and CDR2 FQDESV (reference sequence). This CDR3 region has 13 residues. Deletions cut 2 bases from V and 6 bases from J, with 8 bases between. The CDR3 DNA follows: TGTGCCAGCAGCTTAACTAGCCGAAACATTCAGTACTTC. This translates into CASSLTSRNIQYF.

The chain has TRBV6-5 and TRBJ1-1; maybe TRBD1 (5 bases). The CDR3 totals 13 residues. Looked up from germline, CDR1 is MNHEY and CDR2 is SVGAGI. V lost 5 bases and J lost 2, with 9 bases in between. The CDR3 DNA follows: TGTGCCAGCAGTCTCGGGGGAAACACTGAAGCTTTCTTT. As protein: CASSLGGNTEAFF.